The rows below give T cell receptor beta chains drawn from one sample of a study of blood T cell repertoires in COVID-19. Method: immunoSEQ multiplex PCR; TCRdb's copy keeps in-frame clones and lacks some. Among about 130,000 clones listed, about 79% were seen once. The sample comprised PBMCs or T cells enriched from blood (not recorded which). The receptor source for this set is a man aged 50 to 60 who had recovered from COVID-19. CDR3s include the opening cysteine and the closing phenylalanine or tryptophan. The D gene is left open where the match is weak. Expanded clones are given a class, and other clones once, few, many or no size at all.

j_gene,abundance,v_gene,d_gene,CDR3nt,CDR3aa
TRBJ2-5,NA,TRBV10-3,NA,TGTGCCAAAAGGGGGACCCAGTACTTC,CAKRGTQYF
TRBJ1-1,NA,TRBV11-2,TRBD1,TGTGCCAGCAGCTCAGTGACAGGGCCCATGAACACTGAAGCTTTCTTT,CASSSVTGPMNTEAFF
TRBJ2-3,NA,TRBV7-3,TRBD1,TGTGCCAGCAGCTTATACGCGGGACAGGGTGACGCAGATACGCAGTATTTT,CASSLYAGQGDADTQYF
TRBJ2-1,NA,TRBV5-1,TRBD1,TGCGCCAGCAGCTTGGTAGGGGGCCGGGGCAATGAGCAGTTCTTC,CASSLVGGRGNEQFF
TRBJ2-5,once,TRBV3-1/TRBV3-2,NA,TGTGCCAGCAGCCAAGATGGGCTGGCTAGCGAGGAGGAGACCCAGTACTTC,CASSQDGLASEEETQYF
TRBJ1-1,NA,TRBV6-5,TRBD1,TGTGCCAGCAGTTACGACAGGGGCGACACTGAAGCTTTCTTT,CASSYDRGDTEAFF
TRBJ2-1,NA,TRBV19,TRBD2,TGTGCCAGTAGTCGGGCTAGCGGGGGGGTTGAGCAGTTCTTC,CASSRASGGVEQFF
TRBJ1-2,NA,TRBV15,NA,TGTGCCACCAGCAGCAGAGGTAGCACAACCCCCCTCCATGGCTACACCTTC,CATSSRGSTTPLHGYTF
TRBJ2-7,once,TRBV5-1,TRBD1,TGCGCCAGCAGCTTGGATAGTCAGGGGGTCGGCGAGCAGTACTTC,CASSLDSQGVGEQYF
TRBJ2-4,NA,TRBV12-3/TRBV12-4,TRBD2,TGTGCCAGCAGTTATCGGGAGGTTCAGTACTTC,CASSYREVQYF
TRBJ1-2,NA,TRBV15,NA,TGTGCCACCAGCAGAGATAGGGAGGCCTATGGCTACACCTTC,CATSRDREAYGYTF
TRBJ1-4,once,TRBV10-1,NA,TGCGCCAGCATATTCAGCGTATATGCAACTAATGAAAAACTGTTTTTT,CASIFSVYATNEKLFF
TRBJ1-5,NA,TRBV6-2/TRBV6-3,NA,TGTGCCAGCAGTTACGGGGGTGGGGGCACTTGGCATTTT,CASSYGGGGTWHF
TRBJ2-7,once,TRBV11-2,NA,TGTGCCAGCAGCTTAGTGGTGGCCGTCTCCTACGAGCAGTACTTC,CASSLVVAVSYEQYF
TRBJ1-5,NA,TRBV28,NA,TGTGCCAGCAGGGACAGCGATAGCAATCAGCCCCAGCATTTT,CASRDSDSNQPQHF
TRBJ1-1,once,TRBV12-5,NA,TGTGCTAGTGGTCAGGGCCTGAACACTGAAGCTTTCTTT,CASGQGLNTEAFF
TRBJ1-2,NA,TRBV7-9,TRBD1,TGTGCCAGCAGCCCATCTGGGGGACAGGGGTATAATGGCTACACCTTC,CASSPSGGQGYNGYTF
TRBJ2-7,NA,TRBV3-1/TRBV3-2,NA,TGTGCCAGCACCCATTCCCCCCGGACAGAATCCTACGAGCAGTACTTC,CASTHSPRTESYEQYF
TRBJ2-7,NA,TRBV5-5,TRBD1,TGTGCCAGCAGCCGGGACAGGCCGAGCTCCTACGAGCAGTACTTC,CASSRDRPSSYEQYF
TRBJ1-4,NA,TRBV9,TRBD1,TGTGCCAGCAGCGGACAGGGAGCAACTAATGAAAAACTGTTTTTT,CASSGQGATNEKLFF
TRBJ2-7,NA,TRBV11-2,NA,TGTGCCAGCAGCGGGGCTATTTTAGGGGGCGAGCAGTACTTC,CASSGAILGGEQYF
TRBJ2-2,NA,TRBV7-2,NA,TGTGCCAGCAGCTTTTGGGGCGGCAGAAACACCGGGGAGCTGTTTTTT,CASSFWGGRNTGELFF
TRBJ2-3,NA,TRBV7-9,NA,TGTGCCAGCAGCCTACAGGAAGATACGCAGTATTTT,CASSLQEDTQYF
TRBJ1-3,NA,TRBV9,NA,TGTGCCAGCAGCGTAGGCCACCAGGGACTCGGAAACACCATATATTTT,CASSVGHQGLGNTIYF
TRBJ2-5,NA,TRBV7-2,NA,TGTGCCACCCTCGGTCCAACGGGAAGCCAAGAGACCCAGTACTTC,CATLGPTGSQETQYF
TRBJ2-7,once,TRBV18,NA,TGTGCCAGCTCACCACAAGGGGGATCGACACGCGACGAGCAGTACTTC,CASSPQGGSTRDEQYF
TRBJ1-5,few,TRBV19,NA,TGTGCCAGTAGTATCGGACAGACTAGCAATCAGCCCCAGCATTTT,CASSIGQTSNQPQHF
TRBJ1-1,NA,TRBV5-5,NA,TGTGCCAGCAGCTTGGCCGGGGACACTGAAGCTTTCTTT,CASSLAGDTEAFF
TRBJ1-4,few,TRBV6-5,NA,TGTGCCAGCAGGGGGCCTAATGAAAAACTGTTTTTT,CASRGPNEKLFF
TRBJ1-5,NA,TRBV28,NA,TGTGCCAGCAGTTTACTAGGGGAGGGCAATCAGCCCCAGCATTTT,CASSLLGEGNQPQHF
TRBJ1-1,NA,TRBV11-2,TRBD1,TGTGCCAGCAGCTCGGGGACAGGGGTTAGAGCTTTCTTT,CASSSGTGVRAFF
TRBJ1-1,NA,TRBV18,TRBD1,TGTGCCAGCTCACCCCCACGGGACAGCCCTACTGAAGCTTTCTTT,CASSPPRDSPTEAFF
TRBJ1-1,NA,TRBV30,TRBD1,TGTGCCTGGGATCGGACAGGGGGGGCCACTGAAGCTTTCTTT,CAWDRTGGATEAFF
TRBJ1-5,NA,TRBV7-2,TRBD1,TGTGCCAGCAGCTTCGACAGGGGGCTTCAGCCCCAGCATTTT,CASSFDRGLQPQHF
TRBJ2-7,once,TRBV7-3,TRBD2,TGTGCCAGCAGCCCGGAACTAGCGGGGCGGGCCGAGCAGTACTTC,CASSPELAGRAEQYF
TRBJ1-5,many,TRBV6-5,NA,TGTGCCAGCAGTTCTAGGGACACGTCCCAGCATTTT,CASSSRDTSQHF
TRBJ1-5,NA,TRBV7-2,TRBD1,TGTGCCAGCAGCTCAGGACAGGGACCCTTTAACAATCAGCCCCAGCATTTT,CASSSGQGPFNNQPQHF
TRBJ1-1,NA,TRBV9,NA,TGTGCCAGCAGCGCCCAAACAGGATTCTTCACTGAAGCTTTCTTT,CASSAQTGFFTEAFF
TRBJ2-6,NA,TRBV28,NA,TGTGCCAGCGGGGACATGAGTCACTCTGGGGCCAACGTCCTGACTTTC,CASGDMSHSGANVLTF
TRBJ2-5,NA,TRBV5-1,TRBD2,TGCGCCAGCAGCTTGGCCACTAGCGGGGGGGCTGGAGAGACCCAGTACTTC,CASSLATSGGAGETQYF
TRBJ1-4,NA,TRBV7-2,NA,TGTGCCAGCAGCGAGGGAGGGTCGAATGAAAAACTGTTTTTT,CASSEGGSNEKLFF
TRBJ2-7,NA,TRBV11-3,NA,TGTGCCAGCAGCAAAGACAGCCACTCCTACGAGCAGTACTTC,CASSKDSHSYEQYF
TRBJ1-2,NA,TRBV19,NA,TGTGCCAGTAGTATAGATAGGAGGCAGGGGCTTGATGGCTACACCTTC,CASSIDRRQGLDGYTF
TRBJ2-3,NA,TRBV6-5,NA,TGTGCCAGCAGGACCCGCGGGGAAGGAGATACGCAGTATTTT,CASRTRGEGDTQYF
TRBJ2-7,NA,TRBV7-2,NA,TGTGCCACCAAGCCGGGACTGAGTTCCTACGAGCAGTACTTC,CATKPGLSSYEQYF
TRBJ2-7,few,TRBV28,NA,TGTGCCAGCAGTCCCACCAACAGGGACGAGCAGTACTTC,CASSPTNRDEQYF
TRBJ1-1,NA,TRBV18,NA,TGTGCCAGCTCATCCGGACAGAGAAGCAGCACTGAAGCTTTCTTT,CASSSGQRSSTEAFF